The present T cell receptor (beta chain) was sequenced within a study of T cell responses to AZD1222 COVID-19 vaccine. About the research overall: Second-dose timings of about 4 or about 12 weeks were pooled. Study-wide results and caveats: Donors were largely white British and mainly female; clonal diversity was possibly underestimated. Nearly half of spike-specific TCRs reportedly target variant regions that are unmutated in the B.1.351 and B.1.1.7 variants.

This clone occurred once. Its antigen is unidentified. Some clones are missing from TCRdb's copy, which holds only in-frame ones; the method was immunoSEQ multiplex PCR. The sample lists 110,000 to 150,000 clones, roughly 89% occurring once. The V gene end was trimmed by 1 base and the J gene end by 4 bases; junction bases not matched to a gene: 10. This CDR3 has 17 amino acids. CDR1 is SEHNR and CDR2 is FQNEAQ in the germline V gene (reference sequence). The sequence derives from an adult in good health. This sequence joins TRBV7-9 and TRBJ2-7; 10 bases are shared with TRBD1. The source was peripheral blood, collected on day 0 of AZD1222 vaccination. CDR3 sequence reads: CASSLGPPGQGPYEQYF. The CDR3 nucleotides are TGTGCCAGCAGCTTAGGCCCTCCGGGACAGGGGCCTTACGAGCAGTACTTC.